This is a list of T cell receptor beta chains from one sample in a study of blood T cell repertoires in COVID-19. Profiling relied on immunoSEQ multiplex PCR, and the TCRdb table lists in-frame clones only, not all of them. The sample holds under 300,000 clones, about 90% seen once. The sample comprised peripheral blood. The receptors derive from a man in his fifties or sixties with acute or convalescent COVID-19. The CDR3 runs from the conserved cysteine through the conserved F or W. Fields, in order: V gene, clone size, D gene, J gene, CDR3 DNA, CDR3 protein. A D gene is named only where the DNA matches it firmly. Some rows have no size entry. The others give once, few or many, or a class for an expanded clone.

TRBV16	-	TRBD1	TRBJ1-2	TGTGCCAGCAGCCAATCCTTCGCAGGGGGTTTCTATGGCTACACCTTC	CASSQSFAGGFYGYTF
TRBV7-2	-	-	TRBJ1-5	TGTGCCAGCAGCTTAGTTTCAGATTCACTACAGCCCCAGCATTTT	CASSLVSDSLQPQHF
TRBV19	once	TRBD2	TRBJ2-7	TGTGCCAGCTCGCGGGGGGCCGAGCAGTACTTC	CASSRGAEQYF
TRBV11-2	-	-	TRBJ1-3	TGTGCCAGCAGCTTTCGAGCTGGAAACACCATATATTTT	CASSFRAGNTIYF
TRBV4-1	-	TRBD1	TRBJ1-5	TGCGCCAGCAGCCAAGATCTGGCAGGGGGACAGCCCCAGCATTTT	CASSQDLAGGQPQHF
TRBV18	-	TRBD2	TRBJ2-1	TGTGCCAGCTCACCTCGATCAGATACTAGCGGGGGATACAATGAGCAGTTCTTC	CASSPRSDTSGGYNEQFF
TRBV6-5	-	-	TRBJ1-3	TGTGCCAGCAGCTCTACTGGAAACACCATATATTTT	CASSSTGNTIYF
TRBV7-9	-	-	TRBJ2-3	TGTGCCAGCAGCTTAGCTATAAGCACAGATACGCAGTATTTT	CASSLAISTDTQYF
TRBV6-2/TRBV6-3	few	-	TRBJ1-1	TGTGCCAGCACCCCAGGGGTGACTGAAGCTTTCTTT	CASTPGVTEAFF
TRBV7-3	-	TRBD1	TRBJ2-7	TGTGCCAGCAGCCCCGATGGGACAGGGAGTTACGAGCAGTACTTC	CASSPDGTGSYEQYF
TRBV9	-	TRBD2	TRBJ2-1	TGTGCCAGCAGCGTAGGGACTAGCGGGGAGTACGAGCAGTTCTTC	CASSVGTSGEYEQFF
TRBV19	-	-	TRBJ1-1	TGTGCCACCTCTCAGGGAAACACTGAAGCTTTCTTT	CATSQGNTEAFF
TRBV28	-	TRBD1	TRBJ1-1	TGTGCCAGCAGTTTTAGGGACAGGCTCTTTATGAACACTGAAGCTTTCTTT	CASSFRDRLFMNTEAFF
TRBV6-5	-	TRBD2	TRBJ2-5	TGTGCCAGCAACCGAATTCAGGGAGGGCAAGAGACCCAGTACTTC	CASNRIQGGQETQYF
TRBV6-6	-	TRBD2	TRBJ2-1	TGTGCCAGCAGTTATGTAGCGGGAGTGAGGAATGAGCAGTTCTTC	CASSYVAGVRNEQFF
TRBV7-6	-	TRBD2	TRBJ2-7	TGTGCCAGCAGCTACCTAGCGGGAGATAGTTGGTACGAGCAGTACTTC	CASSYLAGDSWYEQYF
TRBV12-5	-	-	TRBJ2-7	TGTGCTAGTGGTTGGGGCAGATCCTACGAGCAGTACTTC	CASGWGRSYEQYF
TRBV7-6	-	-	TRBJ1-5	TGTGCCAGCAGCTTAGGGAGGGGTCGCAATCAGCCCCAGCATTTT	CASSLGRGRNQPQHF
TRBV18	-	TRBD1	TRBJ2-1	TGTGCCAGCTCACCGGGACAGGGTCTTGATGAGCAGTTCTTC	CASSPGQGLDEQFF
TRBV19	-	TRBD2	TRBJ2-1	TGTGCCAGTAGTATAGTCCGACTAGCGGGGAGCTCCTACAATGAGCAGTTCTTC	CASSIVRLAGSSYNEQFF
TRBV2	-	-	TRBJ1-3	TGTGCCAGCAGTGCAGGGTATGCTGGAAACACCATATATTTT	CASSAGYAGNTIYF
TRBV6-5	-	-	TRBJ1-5	TGTGCCAGCAGTTACGGGACACCCTATAGCAATCAGCCCCAGCATTTT	CASSYGTPYSNQPQHF
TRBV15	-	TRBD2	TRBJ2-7	TGTGCCACCAGCAGAGACGGGAGGCCCTACGAGCAGTACTTC	CATSRDGRPYEQYF
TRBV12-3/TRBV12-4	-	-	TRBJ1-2	TGTGCCAGCAGTTTCGGGTCGGACTATGGCTACACCTTC	CASSFGSDYGYTF
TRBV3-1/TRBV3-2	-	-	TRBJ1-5	TGTGCCAGCAGCCTTTCTGGGGGGAATCAGCCCCAGCATTTT	CASSLSGGNQPQHF
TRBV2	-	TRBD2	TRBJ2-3	TGTGCCAGCAGTGTTCTAGCGGGAGGATCAGATACGCAGTATTTT	CASSVLAGGSDTQYF
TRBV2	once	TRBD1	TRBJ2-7	TGTGCCAGCAGTGCAGAGACAGGGGGCTACGAGCAGTACTTC	CASSAETGGYEQYF
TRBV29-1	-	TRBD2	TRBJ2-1	TGCAGCGTCGCCACTAGCGGGATCGCTAATGAGCAGTTCTTC	CSVATSGIANEQFF
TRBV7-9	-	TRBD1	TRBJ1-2	TGTGCCAGCAGCGAAGACAGGGGGTATGGCTACACCTTC	CASSEDRGYGYTF
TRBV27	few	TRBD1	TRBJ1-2	TGTGCCAGCAGCCCAGACTCCGGGACAGGGGGGTACTTGGACTACACCTTC	CASSPDSGTGGYLDYTF
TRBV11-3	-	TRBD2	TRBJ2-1	TGTGCCAGCAGCCCGGGACTAGCCCCCCGGAATGAGCAGTTCTTC	CASSPGLAPRNEQFF
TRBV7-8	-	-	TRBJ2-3	TGTGCCAGCAGCTTAGTCACAGGACAGCCTACAGATACGCAGTATTTT	CASSLVTGQPTDTQYF
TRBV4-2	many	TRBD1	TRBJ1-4	TGTGCCAGCACAAACAGGGGGATGAATGAAAAACTGTTTTTT	CASTNRGMNEKLFF
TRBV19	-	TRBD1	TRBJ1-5	TGTGCCAGTAGTTTCCGGGACAGGGGGAGGGGGAATCAGCCCCAGCATTTT	CASSFRDRGRGNQPQHF
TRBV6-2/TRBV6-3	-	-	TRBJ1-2	TGTGCCAGCAGTAACGGGGGGGCGCGAGGCTACACCTTC	CASSNGGARGYTF
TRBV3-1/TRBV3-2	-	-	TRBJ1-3	TGTGCCAGCAGCCAAGATACAGGGTCTGGAAACACCATATATTTT	CASSQDTGSGNTIYF
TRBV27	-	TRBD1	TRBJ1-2	TGTGCCAGCAGTAAGGACAGGGGGCGTGGCTACACCTTC	CASSKDRGRGYTF
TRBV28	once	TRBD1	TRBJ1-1	TGTGCCAGTACCCGTTACAGGGGGCGGACTGAAGCTTTCTTT	CASTRYRGRTEAFF
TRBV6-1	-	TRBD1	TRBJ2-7	TGTGCCAGCAGTGAAGTAGGACAGGGTAATGGAGACGAGCAGTACTTC	CASSEVGQGNGDEQYF
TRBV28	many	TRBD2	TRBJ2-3	TGTGCCAGCAGTCCACTAGCGGACCACACAGATACGCAGTATTTT	CASSPLADHTDTQYF
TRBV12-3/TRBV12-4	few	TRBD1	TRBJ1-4	TGTGCCAGCAGCTTCGGGACAGCTCCAAAACTGTTTTTT	CASSFGTAPKLFF
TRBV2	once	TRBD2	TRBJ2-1	TGTGCCAGCAGTGAGACTAGCGGACTTATCTACAATGAGCAGTTCTTC	CASSETSGLIYNEQFF
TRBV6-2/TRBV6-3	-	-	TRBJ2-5	TGTGCCAGCAGTTATGAGGGGGTGTCGCAAGAGACCCAGTACTTC	CASSYEGVSQETQYF
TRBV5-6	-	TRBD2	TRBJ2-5	TGTGCCAGCAGCCCTCGACTAGCGGGGTACCAAGAGACCCAGTACTTC	CASSPRLAGYQETQYF
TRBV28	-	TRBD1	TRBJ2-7	TGTGCCAGCAGTCTACATTCGGGACAGGGAACCCACGAGCAGTACTTC	CASSLHSGQGTHEQYF
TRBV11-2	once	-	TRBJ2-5	TGTGCCAGTAGCAGGGGACAGCGGGCAAGGGGGACCCAGTACTTC	CASSRGQRARGTQYF
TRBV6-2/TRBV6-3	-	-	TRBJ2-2	TGTGCCAGCAGCTTAACAGGGCCCAGACCAGTCGGGGAGCTGTTTTTT	CASSLTGPRPVGELFF
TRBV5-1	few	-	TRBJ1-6	TGCGCCAGCAGCTTGGGCAGGGATGATTCACCCCTCCACTTT	CASSLGRDDSPLHF
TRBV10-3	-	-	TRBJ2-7	TGTGCCATCAAAAGGACGACGGGGAGATACGAGCAGTACTTC	CAIKRTTGRYEQYF
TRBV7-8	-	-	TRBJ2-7	TGTGCCAGCAGCTTAGCGCACCGGGGCGAGCAGTACTTC	CASSLAHRGEQYF
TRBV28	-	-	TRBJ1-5	TGTGCCAGCAGACCGGGGGGATCTCAGCCCCAGCATTTT	CASRPGGSQPQHF
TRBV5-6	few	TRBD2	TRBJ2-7	TGTGCCAGCAGCGACTGGGGAGGGACGGGCCCCTACGAGCAGTACTTC	CASSDWGGTGPYEQYF
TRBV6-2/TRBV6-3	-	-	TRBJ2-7	TGTGCCAGCCGCCTCGAGGAGGGCGCCTACGAGCAGTACTTC	CASRLEEGAYEQYF
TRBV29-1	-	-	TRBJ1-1	TGCAGCGTTCGGAGGGAGAACACTGAAGCTTTCTTT	CSVRRENTEAFF
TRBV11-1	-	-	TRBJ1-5	TGTGCCAGCAGCTTAGATCCCAGCGAACATCAGCCCCAGCATTTT	CASSLDPSEHQPQHF